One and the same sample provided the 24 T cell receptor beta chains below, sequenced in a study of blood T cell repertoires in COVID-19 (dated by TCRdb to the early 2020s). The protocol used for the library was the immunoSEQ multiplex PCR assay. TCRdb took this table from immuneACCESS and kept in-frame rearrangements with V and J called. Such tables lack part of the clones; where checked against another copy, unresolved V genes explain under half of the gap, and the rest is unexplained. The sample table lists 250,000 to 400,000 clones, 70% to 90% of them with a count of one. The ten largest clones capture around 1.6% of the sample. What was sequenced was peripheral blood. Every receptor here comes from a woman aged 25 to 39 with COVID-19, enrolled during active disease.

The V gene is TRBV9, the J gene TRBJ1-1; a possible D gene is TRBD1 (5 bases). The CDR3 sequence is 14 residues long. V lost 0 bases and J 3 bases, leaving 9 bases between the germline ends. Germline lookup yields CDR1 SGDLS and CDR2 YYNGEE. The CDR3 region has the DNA TGTGCCAGCAGCGTAGCTCAGGGCCACACTGAAGCTTTCTTT. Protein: CASSVAQGHTEAFF.

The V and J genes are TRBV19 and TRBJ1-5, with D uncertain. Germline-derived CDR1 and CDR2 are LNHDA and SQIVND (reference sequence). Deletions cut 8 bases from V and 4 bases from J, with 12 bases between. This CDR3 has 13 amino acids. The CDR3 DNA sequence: TGTGCCAGTGATGACGGGGTAAATCAGCCCCAGCATTTT. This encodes CASDDGVNQPQHF.

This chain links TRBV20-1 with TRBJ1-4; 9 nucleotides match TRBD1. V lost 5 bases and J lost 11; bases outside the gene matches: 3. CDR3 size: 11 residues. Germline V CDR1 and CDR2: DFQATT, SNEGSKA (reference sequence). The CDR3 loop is CSAVGQGKLFF. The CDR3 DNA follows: TGCAGTGCTGTGGGACAGGGTAAACTGTTTTTT.

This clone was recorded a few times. CDR3 protein: CASSFQMNTEAFF. The CDR3 coding sequence is TGTGCCAGCAGCTTTCAGATGAACACTGAAGCTTTCTTT. The chain employs TRBV7-8 and TRBJ1-1; D is ambiguous. Germline V lookup: CDR1 SGHVS, CDR2 FQNEAQ. The CDR3 length is 13 residues. Between the trimmed V and J ends, which lost 3 bases and 0 bases, there was a span of 5 bases.

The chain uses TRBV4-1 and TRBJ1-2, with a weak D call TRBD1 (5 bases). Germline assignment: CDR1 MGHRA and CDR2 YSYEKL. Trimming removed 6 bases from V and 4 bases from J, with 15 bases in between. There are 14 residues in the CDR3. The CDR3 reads CASSPLGLFYGYTF. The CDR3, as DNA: TGCGCCAGCAGTCCTTTGGGACTGTTCTATGGCTACACCTTC.

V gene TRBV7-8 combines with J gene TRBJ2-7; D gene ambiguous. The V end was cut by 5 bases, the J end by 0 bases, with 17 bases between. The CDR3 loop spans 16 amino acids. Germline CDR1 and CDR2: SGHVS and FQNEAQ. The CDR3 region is CASSPTRVQSSYEQYF. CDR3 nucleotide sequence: TGTGCCAGCAGCCCCACCCGGGTCCAAAGCTCCTACGAGCAGTACTTC.

CDR3 protein: CASGLPTTYRGPCEPQHF. For the CDR3, the DNA is TGTGCTAGTGGTTTGCCGACAACCTACAGGGGACCTTGTGAGCCCCAGCATTTT. The rearrangement uses TRBV12-5 and TRBJ1-5, with 7 bases matching TRBD1. V trimming: 2 bases; J trimming: 8 bases; junction bases outside the gene matches: 18. The CDR3 contains 18 residues. Per the germline V gene, CDR1 is LGHNT and CDR2 is FRNRAP.

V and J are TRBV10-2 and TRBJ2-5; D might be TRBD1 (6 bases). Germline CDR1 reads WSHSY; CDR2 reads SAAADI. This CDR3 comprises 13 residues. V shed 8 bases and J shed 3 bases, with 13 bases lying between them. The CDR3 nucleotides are TGCGCCAGCGATTCGGACAGAGAAGAGACCCAGTACTTC. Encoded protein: CASDSDREETQYF.

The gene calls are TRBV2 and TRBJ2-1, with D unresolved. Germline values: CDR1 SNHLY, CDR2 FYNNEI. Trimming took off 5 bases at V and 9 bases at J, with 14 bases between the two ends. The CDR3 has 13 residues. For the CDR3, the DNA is TGTGCCAGCAGTCAAACCGGAGTTGGTGAGCAGTTCTTC. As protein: CASSQTGVGEQFF.

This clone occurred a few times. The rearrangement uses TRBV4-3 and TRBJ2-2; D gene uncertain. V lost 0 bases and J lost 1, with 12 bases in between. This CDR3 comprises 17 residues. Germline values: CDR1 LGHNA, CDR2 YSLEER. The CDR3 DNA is TGCGCCAGCAGCCAAGATGCTCAAGGCGGGAACACCGGGGAGCTGTTTTTT. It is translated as CASSQDAQGGNTGELFF.

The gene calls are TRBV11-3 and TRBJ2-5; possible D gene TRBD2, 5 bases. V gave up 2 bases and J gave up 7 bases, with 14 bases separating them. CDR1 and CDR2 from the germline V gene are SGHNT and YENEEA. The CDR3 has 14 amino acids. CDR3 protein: CASSLSGITGTQYF. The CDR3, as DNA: TGTGCCAGCAGCTTATCCGGGATAACGGGGACCCAGTACTTC.

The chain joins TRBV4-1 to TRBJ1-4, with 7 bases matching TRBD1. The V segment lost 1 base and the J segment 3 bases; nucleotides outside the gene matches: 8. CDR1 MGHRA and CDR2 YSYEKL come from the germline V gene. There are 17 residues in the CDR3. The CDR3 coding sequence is TGCGCCAGCAGCCAAGTTCCCAGGGGGGCGCCTAATGAAAAACTGTTTTTT. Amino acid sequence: CASSQVPRGAPNEKLFF.

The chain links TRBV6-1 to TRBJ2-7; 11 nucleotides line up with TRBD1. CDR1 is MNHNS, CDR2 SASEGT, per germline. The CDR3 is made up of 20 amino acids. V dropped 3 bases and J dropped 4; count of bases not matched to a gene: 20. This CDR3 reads CASSDRGLGLTGTGGYEQYF. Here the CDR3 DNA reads TGTGCCAGCAGTGACCGAGGCCTGGGACTTACCGGGACAGGGGGTTACGAGCAGTACTTC.

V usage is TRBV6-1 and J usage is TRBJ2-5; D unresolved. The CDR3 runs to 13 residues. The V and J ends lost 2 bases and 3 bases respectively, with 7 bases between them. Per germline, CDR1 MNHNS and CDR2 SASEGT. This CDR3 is CASSEPPKETQYF. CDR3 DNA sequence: TGTGCCAGCAGTGAACCCCCCAAAGAGACCCAGTACTTC.

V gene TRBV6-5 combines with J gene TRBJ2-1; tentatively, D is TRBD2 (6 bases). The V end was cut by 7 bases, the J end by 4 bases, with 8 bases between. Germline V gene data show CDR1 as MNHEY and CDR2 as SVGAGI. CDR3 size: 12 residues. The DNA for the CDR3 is TGTGCCAGCACCGCGGGGTACAATGAGCAGTTCTTC. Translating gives CASTAGYNEQFF.

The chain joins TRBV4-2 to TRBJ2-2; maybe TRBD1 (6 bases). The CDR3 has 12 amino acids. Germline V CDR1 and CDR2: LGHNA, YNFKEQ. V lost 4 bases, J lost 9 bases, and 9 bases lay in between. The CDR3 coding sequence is TGTGCCAGCAGCCTGGGGGCCAGGGAGCTGTTTTTT. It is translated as CASSLGARELFF.

CDR3 protein: CASSVLGAVGSNQPQHF. The CDR3 DNA follows: TGTGCCAGTAGTGTCTTAGGAGCGGTAGGGAGCAATCAGCCCCAGCATTTT. The chain uses TRBV19 and TRBJ1-5, with D uncertain. With 5 bases removed from V and 1 base from J, the gap between germline ends came to 18 bases. Germline values: CDR1 LNHDA, CDR2 SQIVND (reference sequence). This CDR3 is built from 17 residues.

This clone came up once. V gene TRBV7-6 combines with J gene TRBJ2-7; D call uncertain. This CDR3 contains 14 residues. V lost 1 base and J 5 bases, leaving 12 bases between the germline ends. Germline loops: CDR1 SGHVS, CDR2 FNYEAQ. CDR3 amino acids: CASSLDAGINEQYF. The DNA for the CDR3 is TGTGCCAGCAGCTTAGACGCAGGCATCAACGAGCAGTACTTC.

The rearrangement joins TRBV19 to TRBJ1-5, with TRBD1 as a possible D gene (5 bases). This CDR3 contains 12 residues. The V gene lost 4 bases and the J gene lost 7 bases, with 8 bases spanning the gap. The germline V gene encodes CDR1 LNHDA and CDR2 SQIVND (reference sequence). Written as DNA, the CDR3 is TGTGCCAGTAGTACCGGGGGACAGCCCCAGCATTTT. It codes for CASSTGGQPQHF.

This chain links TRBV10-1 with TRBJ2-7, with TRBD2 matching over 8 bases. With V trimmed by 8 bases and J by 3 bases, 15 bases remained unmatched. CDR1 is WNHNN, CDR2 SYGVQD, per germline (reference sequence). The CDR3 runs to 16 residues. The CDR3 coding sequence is TGCGCCAGCTTGCACGGGTTGACTAGCGTGTGCTACGAGCAGTACTTC. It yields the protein CASLHGLTSVCYEQYF.

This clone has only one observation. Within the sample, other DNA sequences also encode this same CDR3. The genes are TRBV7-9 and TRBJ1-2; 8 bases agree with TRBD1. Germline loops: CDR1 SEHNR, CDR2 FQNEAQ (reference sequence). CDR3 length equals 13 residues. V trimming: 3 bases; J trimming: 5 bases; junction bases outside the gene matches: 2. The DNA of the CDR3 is TGTGCCAGCAGCTTGGACAGGGATTATGGCTACACCTTC. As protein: CASSLDRDYGYTF.

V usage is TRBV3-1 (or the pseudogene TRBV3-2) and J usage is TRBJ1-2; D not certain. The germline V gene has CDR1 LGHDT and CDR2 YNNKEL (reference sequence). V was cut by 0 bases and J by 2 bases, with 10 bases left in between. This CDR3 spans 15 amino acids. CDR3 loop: CASSQDPLGNYGYTF. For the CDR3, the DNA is TGTGCCAGCAGCCAAGATCCTCTAGGCAACTATGGCTACACCTTC.

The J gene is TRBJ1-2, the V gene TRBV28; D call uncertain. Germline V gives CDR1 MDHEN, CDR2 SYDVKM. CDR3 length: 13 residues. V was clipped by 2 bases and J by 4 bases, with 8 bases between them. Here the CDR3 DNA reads TGTGCCAGCAGTTTACCGGGGATCTATGGCTACACCTTC. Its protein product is CASSLPGIYGYTF.

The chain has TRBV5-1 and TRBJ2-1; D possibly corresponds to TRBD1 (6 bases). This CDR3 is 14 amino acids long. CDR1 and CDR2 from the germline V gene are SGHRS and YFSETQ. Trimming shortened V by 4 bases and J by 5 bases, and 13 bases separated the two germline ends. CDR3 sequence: CASSTATGNNEQFF. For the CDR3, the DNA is TGCGCCAGCAGCACAGCAACAGGGAACAATGAGCAGTTCTTC.